The clone carrying this TCR beta chain occurred a few times. Its antigen is currently unknown. The entry originates in a study of vaccination and CD4 T cells after COVID-19. Study summary: Post-diagnosis, post-COVID samples were collected after a median about 95 days, ranging 35 to 161. Investigators took post-vaccine samples a median 72 days after dose two, within a range of 14 to 241. Cellular stimulation was performed using overlapping spike peptides derived from SARS-CoV-2, HCoV-NL63, HCoV-OC43 and HCoV-229E.

Sequencing of DNA taken from cultured CD4+ T cells relied on the Oncomine TCR Beta short-read assay. Once CD4+ T cells had been cultured, genomic DNA was extracted from them. TCRdb re-called the PCR reads with MiXCR, one entry per CDR3 protein. The top ten clones hold 12% of a sample with roughly 22,000 distinct CDR3 sequences, approximately 32% of them seen once. Treatment in this sample: roughly 10-day PBMC culture with coronavirus spike peptide pools or control peptides (ViraFEST assay). The V and J ends lost 6 bases and 3 bases, in that order; junction bases with no gene match: 5. The CDR3 has 14 amino acids. The germline V gene encodes CDR1 SNHLY and CDR2 FYNNEI.

This TCR came from a human donor with COVID-19. The chain couples TRBV2 to TRBJ2-5; 9 bases line up with TRBD1. Sequenced sample: cultured CD4+ T cells from blood. CDR3 nucleotide sequence: TGTGCCAGCAGAGCCGGGACAGGGAAAGAGACCCAGTACTTC. This sequence encodes CASRAGTGKETQYF.